This T cell receptor beta chain was sequenced in a study of T cell repertoires in cytomegalovirus infection. MiXCR was run by TCRdb on the reads, yielding one entry per CDR3 protein. This table holds about 770,000 distinct CDR3 sequences, about 27% found once. This clonotype has a count of ten or more. The antigen remains undetermined. The ends were cut back, 6 bases at V and 0 bases at J, with 21 bases in the middle. This CDR3 region has 18 residues. This rearrangement joins TRBV12-3 or TRBV12-4 to TRBJ1-5; D is undetermined. The TCR originated in a human donor in good health (CMV status not recorded). Some clones in this sample may be carry-over from other donors' samples. The sample consisted of cultured CD8+ T cells from PBMCs, taken from culture after CMV antigen stimulation. CDR3 coding DNA: TGTGCCAGCAGCAACGGGTCTCCTAGAGGATATAGCAATCAGCCCCAGCATTTT. Its translation: CASSNGSPRGYSNQPQHF.